This TCR beta chain was identified during a study of PD-1 blockade in classical Hodgkin lymphoma. About the research overall: Patients were dosed intravenously with nivolumab at 3 mg/kg every 2 weeks. The study, taken as a whole, reports: Relative to healthy donors, newly diagnosed patients reportedly had lower baseline TCR diversity, which was reported as lower still in relapsed/refractory patients. Exclusion covered patients beginning nivolumab under 1 year post-ASCT.

Note on this clone: No antigen is known for it.

Clones were read by immunoSEQ multiplex PCR, and TCRdb kept only the in-frame ones, dropping some. The sample includes roughly 30,000 clones, 70% seen only once; the top ten take approximately 24%. No patient escaped relapse after autologous stem cell transplantation, and brentuximab vedotin exposure varied. The CDR3 spans 14 residues. V lost 0 bases to trimming and J lost 2 bases, with 8 bases between them. Per germline, CDR1 LGHNA and CDR2 YSLEER. The chain recombines TRBV4-3 with TRBJ2-7; D possibly corresponds to TRBD2 (5 bases). Specimen: peripheral blood mononuclear cells (PBMCs), collected before the second cycle of nivolumab. The TCR sequence derives from a human donor with classical Hodgkin lymphoma. CDR3 sequence (DNA): TGCGCCAGCAGCCAAGAGGCTAGCCCCTACGAGCAGTACTTC. This translates into CASSQEASPYEQYF.